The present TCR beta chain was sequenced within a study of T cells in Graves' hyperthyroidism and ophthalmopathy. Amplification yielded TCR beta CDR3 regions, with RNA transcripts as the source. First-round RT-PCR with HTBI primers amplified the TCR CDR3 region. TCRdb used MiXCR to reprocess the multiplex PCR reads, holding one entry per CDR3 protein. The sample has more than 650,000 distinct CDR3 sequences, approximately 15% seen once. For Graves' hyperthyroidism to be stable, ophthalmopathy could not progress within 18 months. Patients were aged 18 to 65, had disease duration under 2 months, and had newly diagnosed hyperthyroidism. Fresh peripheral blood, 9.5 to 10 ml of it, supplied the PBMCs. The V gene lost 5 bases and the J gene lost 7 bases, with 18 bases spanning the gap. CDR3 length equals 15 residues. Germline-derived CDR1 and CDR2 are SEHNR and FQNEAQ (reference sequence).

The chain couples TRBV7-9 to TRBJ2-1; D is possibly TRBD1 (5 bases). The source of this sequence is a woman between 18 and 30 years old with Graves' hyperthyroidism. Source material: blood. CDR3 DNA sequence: TGTGCCAGCAGCCCCGGTCCAGGGCTAGAGAATGAGCAGTTCTTC. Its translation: CASSPGPGLENEQFF. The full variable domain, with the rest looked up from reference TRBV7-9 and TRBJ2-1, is DTGVSQNPRHKITKRGQNVTFRCDPISEHNRLYWYRQTLGQGPEFLTYFQNEAQLEKSRLLSDRFSAERPKGSFSTLEIQRTEQGDSAMYLCASSPGPGLENEQFFGPGTRLTVL.